This TCR beta chain comes out of a study of shared clonotypes between healthy human individuals. TCRdb's copy holds only in-frame clones and misses some; the assay was immunoSEQ multiplex PCR. The data contain hundreds of thousands of clones, roughly 79% of them singletons. The ends lost 5 bases at V and 3 bases at J; junction bases unmatched: 14. In germline, CDR1 is SGHAT, CDR2 FQNNGV. The CDR3 is made up of 17 amino acids. Sequencing was done on a sample of PBMCs. This chain uses TRBV11-2 with TRBJ2-3, with 7 positions matching TRBD2. The TCR sequence derives from a woman aged 40-49 years in good health. Some clones in this sample may be carry-over from other donors' samples. DNA for the CDR3: TGTGCCAGCAGCCCCCCATCTGGGAGGGCCTGGACAGATACGCAGTATTTT. Translated, it gives CASSPPSGRAWTDTQYF.